The subject of this entry is one T cell receptor (beta chain). Some clones are missing from TCRdb's copy, which holds only in-frame ones; the method was immunoSEQ multiplex PCR. The sample lists about 490,000 clones; roughly 80% were seen once. The sample comes from a study of shared clonotypes between healthy human individuals. The CDR3 extends over 13 amino acids. CDR1 is WSHSY, CDR2 SAAADI, per germline. The junction had 8 bases not matched to a gene; V was cut back by 9 bases and J by 8 bases. This receptor was obtained from a woman aged 40 to 50 in good health. Some clones in this sample may be carry-over from other donors' samples. Sequenced: PBMCs. This sequence joins TRBV10-2 and TRBJ1-1; 11 bases are shared with TRBD1. The chain's CDR3 is CASRAGTGGEAFF. CDR3 nucleotides: TGCGCCAGTAGAGCCGGGACAGGGGGAGAAGCTTTCTTT.